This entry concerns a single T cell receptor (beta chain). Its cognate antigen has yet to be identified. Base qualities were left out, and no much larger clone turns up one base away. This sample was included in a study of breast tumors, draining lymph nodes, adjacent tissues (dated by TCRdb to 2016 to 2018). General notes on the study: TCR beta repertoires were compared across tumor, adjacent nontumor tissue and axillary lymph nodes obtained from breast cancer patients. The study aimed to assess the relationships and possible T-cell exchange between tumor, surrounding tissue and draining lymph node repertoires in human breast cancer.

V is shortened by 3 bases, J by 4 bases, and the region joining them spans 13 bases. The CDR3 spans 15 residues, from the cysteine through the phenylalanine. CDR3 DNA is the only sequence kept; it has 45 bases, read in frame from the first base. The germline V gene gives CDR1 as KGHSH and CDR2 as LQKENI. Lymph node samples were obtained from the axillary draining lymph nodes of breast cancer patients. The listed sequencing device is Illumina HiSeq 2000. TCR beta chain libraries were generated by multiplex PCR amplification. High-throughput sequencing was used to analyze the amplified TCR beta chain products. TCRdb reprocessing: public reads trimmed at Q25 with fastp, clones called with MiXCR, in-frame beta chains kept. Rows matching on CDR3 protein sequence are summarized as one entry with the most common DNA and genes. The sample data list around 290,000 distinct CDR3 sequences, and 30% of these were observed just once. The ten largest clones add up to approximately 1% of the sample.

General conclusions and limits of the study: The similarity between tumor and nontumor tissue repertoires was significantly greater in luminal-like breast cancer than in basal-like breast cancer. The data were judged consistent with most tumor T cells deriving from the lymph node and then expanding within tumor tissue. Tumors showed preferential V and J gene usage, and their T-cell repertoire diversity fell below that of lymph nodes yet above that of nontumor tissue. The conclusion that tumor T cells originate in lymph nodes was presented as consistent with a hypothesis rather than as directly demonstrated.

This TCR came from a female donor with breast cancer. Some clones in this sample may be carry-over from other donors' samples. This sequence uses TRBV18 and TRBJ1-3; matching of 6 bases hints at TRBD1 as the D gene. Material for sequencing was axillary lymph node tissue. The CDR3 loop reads CASSPKTGQGNTIYF. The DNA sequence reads TGTGCCAGCTCACCGAAGACAGGCCAGGGAAACACCATATATTTT. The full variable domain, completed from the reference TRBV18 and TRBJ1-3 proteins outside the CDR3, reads NAGVMQNPRHLVRRRGQEARLRCSPMKGHSHVYWYRQLPEEGLKFMVYLQKENIIDESGMPKERFSAEFPKEGPSILRIQQVVRGDSAAYFCASSPKTGQGNTIYFGEGSWLTVV.